This note documents a single T cell receptor beta chain sequence. The source of the sample is a study of blood T cell repertoires in COVID-19. Study-level information: COVID-19 samples, acute and convalescent, were from the United States, Italy and Spain. The cDNA or gDNA used as material had been derived from T cells, B-cell-depleted T cells, or PBMCs.

CDR3 length: 14 residues. CDR1 is MGHDK and CDR2 is SYGVNS in the germline V gene. V lost 8 bases to trimming and J lost 4 bases; unmatched junction nucleotides: 6. Under the authors' procedure: Quantification of nucleated cells was approximated via reference gene primer amplification. Clones were read by immunoSEQ multiplex PCR, and TCRdb kept only the in-frame ones, dropping some. The DNA gave D and trimming, while V, J and clone size come from that table. The data show some 250,000 clones, with about 76% seen just once and roughly 2.9% held by the top ten. What was sequenced was peripheral blood. The sequence was obtained from a woman aged 55-69 years with active or convalescent COVID-19. The chain joins TRBV25-1 to TRBJ2-2; 8 bases map to TRBD1. CDR3 bases: TGTGCCAGCTCTTGGGACAGGAGCACCGGGGAGCTGTTTTTT. Its protein is CASSWDRSTGELFF.